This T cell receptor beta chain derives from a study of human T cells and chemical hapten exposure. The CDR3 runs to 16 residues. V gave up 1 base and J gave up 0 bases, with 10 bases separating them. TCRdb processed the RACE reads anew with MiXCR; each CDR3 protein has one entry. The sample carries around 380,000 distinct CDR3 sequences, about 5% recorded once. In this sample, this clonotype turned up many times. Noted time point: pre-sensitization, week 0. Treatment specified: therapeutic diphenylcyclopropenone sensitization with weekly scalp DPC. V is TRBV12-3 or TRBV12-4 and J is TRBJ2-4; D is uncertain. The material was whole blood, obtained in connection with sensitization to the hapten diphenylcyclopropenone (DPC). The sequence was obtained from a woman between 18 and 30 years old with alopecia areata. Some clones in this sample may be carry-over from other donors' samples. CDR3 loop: CASSLGKSLAKNIQYF. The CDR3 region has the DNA TGTGCCAGCAGTTTAGGCAAGAGCTTAGCCAAAAACATTCAGTACTTC.